This TCR beta chain originates from a study of T cell responses to AZD1222 COVID-19 vaccine. Overall study: Pooling was applied to second doses at about 4 or about 12 weeks. Study-level findings and limits: Repertoire sampling happened only post peak T cell response. Baseline antibody screening turned up just six seropositive AZD1222 recipients. Close to half of spike-specific TCRs reportedly recognize unmutated variant regions.

With respect to this clone: Its antigen is as yet unknown.

The CDR3 extends over 13 amino acids. Trimming removed 2 bases from V and 8 bases from J, with 9 bases in between. Germline V gene sequence: CDR1 MDHEN, CDR2 SYDVKM. TCRdb keeps only in-frame clones here, not all; method: immunoSEQ multiplex PCR. Among around 120,000 clones listed, 70% to 90% were seen once. This rearrangement joins TRBV28 to TRBJ1-4; D unclear. The material sequenced was peripheral blood, taken on day 0 of AZD1222 vaccination. The sequence derives from an adult in good health. CDR3 residues: CASSLPEAEKLFF. Here the CDR3 DNA reads TGTGCCAGCAGTTTACCGGAAGCAGAAAAACTGTTTTTT.